The 18 T cell receptor beta chains below were found in one sample sequenced in a study of T cells after yellow fever vaccination. TCRdb redid the calling of the 5' RACE reads with MiXCR, one entry per CDR3 protein. Here the sample spans more than 120,000 distinct CDR3 sequences, 7.7% being singletons. The sample here was CD4+ T cells sorted from PBMCs, taken 5 days after the yellow fever booster vaccination. These receptors were collected from a young man who received the YFV17D yellow fever vaccine.

The chain has TRBV29-1 and TRBJ1-2; no clear D gene. Trimming cost V 4 bases and J 3 bases, with 6 bases left between them. This CDR3 spans 11 amino acids. Germline CDR1 SQVTM, CDR2 ANQGSEA. As DNA, the CDR3 is TGCAGCGTTGGCGAAGACTATGGCTACACCTTC. This encodes CSVGEDYGYTF.

This clonotype was found many times. The chain joins TRBV5-6 to TRBJ2-1; 10 bases align to TRBD2. CDR1 and CDR2 (germline): SGHDT, YYEEEE. The CDR3 covers 13 residues. V was clipped by 5 bases and J by 8 bases; unmatched bases: 4. The CDR3 protein is CASRLAGVYEQFF. The CDR3 DNA follows: TGTGCCAGCAGGCTAGCGGGAGTTTATGAGCAGTTCTTC. The full variable domain, in which reference TRBV5-6 and TRBJ2-1 provide the parts outside the CDR3, is DAGVTQSPTHLIKTRGQQVTLRCSPKSGHDTVSWYQQALGQGPQFIFQYYEEEERQRGNFPDRFSGHQFPNYSSELNVNALLLGDSALYLCASRLAGVYEQFFGPGTRLTVL.

This clonotype has at least ten counts. This chain connects TRBV6-5 to TRBJ2-1; D is undetermined. The CDR3 runs to 12 residues. The germline V gene encodes CDR1 MNHEY and CDR2 SVGAGI. V lost 0 bases, J lost 11 bases, and 8 bases lay in between. CDR3 protein: CASSYSGLQQFF. As DNA, the CDR3 is TGTGCCAGCAGTTACTCGGGGTTACAGCAGTTCTTC.

In this sample, this clonotype turned up many times. The chain employs TRBV28 and TRBJ2-1, with D maybe TRBD2 (6 bases). This CDR3 is 12 amino acids long. Germline-derived CDR1 and CDR2 are MDHEN and SYDVKM. V lost 7 bases, J lost 5 bases, and 9 bases lay in between. The CDR3 spells CASTAGNNEQFF. The CDR3 nucleotides are TGTGCCAGCACCGCGGGAAACAATGAGCAGTTCTTC.

A remark on this clonotype: A read error may be the cause here, since a much bigger clone is one base away. This chain uses TRBV28 with TRBJ2-2; TRBD2 is a possible D gene (6 bases). Germline loops: CDR1 MDHEN, CDR2 SYDVKM. The CDR3 has 15 residues. V lost 5 bases, J lost 5 bases, and 15 bases lay in between. The CDR3 DNA sequence: TGTGCCAGCAGTCCCCCCGCGGGGCAGACCGGGGAGCTGTTTTTT. Its translation: CASSPPAGQTGELFF.

This clonotype was recorded at least ten times. The gene calls are TRBV23-1 and TRBJ2-7; perhaps TRBD1 as D (6 bases). TRBV23-1 is designated an ORF whose function remains uncertain. CDR3 length: 18 residues. The V end was cut by 0 bases, the J end by 5 bases, with 23 bases between. The CDR3 is CASSQSPGATTKSNEQYF. The CDR3 DNA sequence: TGCGCCAGCAGTCAATCGCCAGGGGCCACCACAAAGTCCAACGAGCAGTACTTC.

Concerning this clonotype itself: A much larger clone lies one base from this, so it may be a read error. The chain uses TRBV19 and TRBJ2-7; D tentatively reads TRBD1 or TRBD2 (5 bases each). Trimming left V 3 bases short and J 3 bases short, with 18 bases between. The germline gives CDR1 LNHDA, CDR2 SQIVND (reference sequence). The CDR3 totals 16 residues. As DNA, the CDR3 is TGTGCCAGTAGTATCGTCCTCGGGACGCGAGACTACGAGCAGTACTTC. Translating it yields CASSIVLGTRDYEQYF.

J is TRBJ2-1 and V is TRBV7-9; D unclear. V lost 1 base to trimming and J lost 6 bases, with 10 bases between them. CDR3 length: 14 amino acids. Germline CDR1 and CDR2: SEHNR and FQNEAQ (reference sequence). CDR3 residues: CASSLGWARNEQFF. CDR3 nucleotide sequence: TGTGCCAGCAGCTTAGGGTGGGCGCGCAATGAGCAGTTCTTC. Combining the CDR3 with reference TRBV7-9 and TRBJ2-1 gives the whole variable domain DTGVSQNPRHKITKRGQNVTFRCDPISEHNRLYWYRQTLGQGPEFLTYFQNEAQLEKSRLLSDRFSAERPKGSFSTLEIQRTEQGDSAMYLCASSLGWARNEQFFGPGTRLTVL.

This clonotype was observed at least ten times. The gene calls are TRBV5-5 and TRBJ2-5, with D unclear. Germline V lookup: CDR1 SGHKS, CDR2 YYEKEE (reference sequence). This CDR3 comprises 14 residues. Trimming removed 0 bases from V and 5 bases from J, with 11 bases in between. In nucleotides, the CDR3 is TGTGCCAGCAGCTTGGTACAAGGGATCGAGACCCAGTACTTC. Its protein is CASSLVQGIETQYF.

This clonotype was recorded at least ten times. The rearrangement links TRBV7-9 to TRBJ2-5, with D tentatively TRBD1 (5 bases). CDR1 and CDR2 from the germline V gene are SEHNR and FQNEAQ (reference sequence). Trimming stripped 3 bases from V and 12 bases from J, with 11 bases between. This CDR3 has 11 amino acids. The CDR3 sequence is CASSLGRAEYF. DNA for the CDR3: TGTGCCAGCAGCTTGGGCAGGGCCGAGTACTTC.

This clonotype was recorded once. At one end, the junction sequence differs from germline, possibly due to a read error. V and J are TRBV12-3 or TRBV12-4 and TRBJ2-5; D might be TRBD2 (7 bases). The CDR3 loop spans 15 amino acids. The CDR3 is CACSQGRGGKETQYF. In nucleotides, the CDR3 is TGTGCCTGCAGCCAAGGAAGGGGGGGCAAAGAGACCCAGTACTTC.

This clonotype was seen only a few times. V is TRBV20-1 and J is TRBJ2-1, with D unclear. This CDR3 region has 16 residues. V was shortened by 3 bases and J by 8 bases, with 23 bases between the two germline ends. Germline CDR1 DFQATT, CDR2 SNEGSKA (reference sequence). The CDR3 is CSARRLTSITNDEQFF. The CDR3 nucleotides read TGCAGTGCTAGGAGGTTGACCAGCATCACCAACGATGAGCAGTTCTTC.

This clonotype has more than one count but fewer than ten. The rearrangement links TRBV6-2 or TRBV6-3 to TRBJ1-1; D unclear. The germline gives CDR1 MNHEY, CDR2 SVGEGT. The CDR3 covers 13 residues. V lost 7 bases to trimming and J lost 7 bases, with 16 bases between them. The CDR3 nucleotides are TGTGCCAGCACCGACGAAGCACGCCATGAAGCTTTCTTT. Residues: CASTDEARHEAFF.

This clonotype occurred a few times. The chain is built from TRBV7-2 and TRBJ2-7, with D tentatively TRBD2 (5 bases). Trimming pared 4 bases from V and 1 base from J, leaving 8 bases between. This CDR3 is built from 13 residues. Germline-derived CDR1 and CDR2 are SGHTA and FQGNSA. The CDR3, as DNA: TGTGCCAGCAGCTCTCAGCGGTCCTACGAGCAGTACTTC. Residues: CASSSQRSYEQYF. The full variable domain, completed using reference TRBV7-2 and TRBJ2-7, is GAGVSQSPSNKVTEKGKDVELRCDPISGHTALYWYRQSLGQGLEFLIYFQGNSAPDKSGLPSDRFSAERTGGSVSTLTIQRTQQEDSAVYLCASSSQRSYEQYFGPGTRLTVT.

This rearrangement joins TRBV20-1 to TRBJ2-4; the match to TRBD2 covers 11 bases. Germline values: CDR1 DFQATT, CDR2 SNEGSKA (reference sequence). The CDR3 is made up of 14 amino acids. V lost 5 bases to trimming and J lost 4 bases; unmatched junction nucleotides: 4. CDR3 amino acids: CSAVAGGQKNIQYF. The CDR3 DNA follows: TGCAGTGCTGTAGCGGGAGGGCAAAAAAACATTCAGTACTTC.

This clonotype has at least ten counts. V and J are TRBV7-9 and TRBJ2-5, with a weak D call TRBD1 (6 bases). The CDR3 length is 16 residues. V lost 9 bases to trimming and J lost 2 bases, with 22 bases between them. The germline gives CDR1 SEHNR, CDR2 FQNEAQ (reference sequence). CDR3 in DNA: TGTGCCAGTTCTAAACAGGGTTCGAGGGGACAAGAGACCCAGTACTTC. Protein sequence: CASSKQGSRGQETQYF.

Ten or more counts support this clonotype. The J gene is TRBJ2-1, the V gene TRBV20-1; D is ambiguous. CDR1 DFQATT and CDR2 SNEGSKA come from the germline V gene (reference sequence). The CDR3 consists of 13 residues. The germline V and J ends were trimmed by 0 bases and 8 bases, with 11 bases remaining between them. CDR3 nucleotide sequence: TGCAGTGCTAGAGATCCCCGGAAGGATGAGCAGTTCTTC. Translated, it gives CSARDPRKDEQFF.

The chain uses TRBV7-9 and TRBJ2-7; D gene ambiguous. The germline V gene has CDR1 SEHNR and CDR2 FQNEAQ (reference sequence). The CDR3 runs 14 residues. Deletions cut 8 bases from V and 6 bases from J, with 20 bases between. This CDR3 is CASDRHPGDPEQYF. CDR3 nucleotide sequence: TGTGCCAGCGATCGACACCCCGGCGATCCCGAGCAGTACTTC. Looking up the rest from reference TRBV7-9 and TRBJ2-7 gives the full variable domain: DTGVSQNPRHKITKRGQNVTFRCDPISEHNRLYWYRQTLGQGPEFLTYFQNEAQLEKSRLLSDRFSAERPKGSFSTLEIQRTEQGDSAMYLCASDRHPGDPEQYFGPGTRLTVT.